These T cell receptor beta chains were read from a single sample in a study of identical twins. MiXCR was run by TCRdb on the 5' RACE reads, yielding one entry per CDR3 protein. Among 1.5 million to 2 million distinct CDR3 sequences, about 32% were seen once, and the ten largest hold around 0.3%. Sequences were obtained from cord blood. These TCRs come from a newborn girl in good health. CDR3s include the opening cysteine and the closing phenylalanine or tryptophan. The D gene is left open where the match is weak. A row's size may be missing; if present it is once, few, many or a size class.

j_call: TRBJ2-3; d_call: TRBD1; v_call: TRBV20-1; clone_size: few; cdr3_length: 14; cdr3_nt: TGCAGTGGGGCTGGGACAGGGGGAACAGATACGCAGTATTTT; cdr3_aa: CSGAGTGGTDTQYF
j_call: TRBJ2-7; d_call: TRBD2; v_call: TRBV5-1; clone_size: .; cdr3_length: 15; cdr3_nt: TGCGCCAGCAGCCTGGCTAGCGGGACACCCTACGAGCAGTACTTC; cdr3_aa: CASSLASGTPYEQYF
j_call: TRBJ1-1; d_call: TRBD1; v_call: TRBV29-1; clone_size: few; cdr3_length: 13; cdr3_nt: TGCAGCGTGAACGGACAGGGGCGGACTGAAGCTTTCTTT; cdr3_aa: CSVNGQGRTEAFF
j_call: TRBJ2-7; d_call: .; v_call: TRBV6-1; clone_size: once; cdr3_length: 16; cdr3_nt: TGTGCCAGCAGCCAGCCTCCCCAGTTGGGTTACAATGAGCAGTACTTC; cdr3_aa: CASSQPPQLGYNEQYF
j_call: TRBJ2-7; d_call: TRBD1; v_call: TRBV6-2/TRBV6-3; clone_size: .; cdr3_length: 15; cdr3_nt: TGTGCCAGCAGCGACAGGGCAGATAGACCCTACGAGCAGTACTTC; cdr3_aa: CASSDRADRPYEQYF
j_call: TRBJ2-5; d_call: .; v_call: TRBV27; clone_size: few; cdr3_length: 16; cdr3_nt: TGTGCCAGCAGTTTATGGGGGGGGCGTACAAGGAATGAGCAGTACTTC; cdr3_aa: CASSLWGGRTRNEQYF
j_call: TRBJ2-7; d_call: TRBD1; v_call: TRBV4-1; clone_size: few; cdr3_length: 15; cdr3_nt: TGCGCCAGCAGCCAGGCCCAGGGACAGACCTACGAGCAGTACTTC; cdr3_aa: CASSQAQGQTYEQYF
j_call: TRBJ2-6; d_call: .; v_call: TRBV11-2; clone_size: .; cdr3_length: 16; cdr3_nt: TGTGCCAGCAGCGCCCGACGCCTCTCTGGGGCCAACGTCCTGACTTTC; cdr3_aa: CASSARRLSGANVLTF
j_call: TRBJ2-3; d_call: TRBD2; v_call: TRBV7-2; clone_size: few; cdr3_length: 16; cdr3_nt: TGTGCCAGCAGCTTAGTACTAGCGACTAGCACAGATACGCAGTATTTT; cdr3_aa: CASSLVLATSTDTQYF
j_call: TRBJ2-7; d_call: TRBD2; v_call: TRBV4-2; clone_size: few; cdr3_length: 15; cdr3_nt: TGTGCCAGCAGCCAAGCTAGCGGGGCCCACAATGAGCAGTACTTC; cdr3_aa: CASSQASGAHNEQYF
j_call: TRBJ1-2; d_call: TRBD1; v_call: TRBV28; clone_size: .; cdr3_length: 15; cdr3_nt: TGTGCCAGCAGCCGACGGACAGGGGGCTATTATGGCTACACCTTC; cdr3_aa: CASSRRTGGYYGYTF
j_call: TRBJ2-7; d_call: .; v_call: TRBV12-3/TRBV12-4; clone_size: .; cdr3_length: 13; cdr3_nt: TGTGCCAGCAGTTTACGCAGCCCCTACGAGCAGTACTTC; cdr3_aa: CASSLRSPYEQYF
j_call: TRBJ1-2; d_call: .; v_call: TRBV29-1; clone_size: few; cdr3_length: 11; cdr3_nt: TGCAGCGTCGGGACACTTTATGGCTACACCTTC; cdr3_aa: CSVGTLYGYTF
j_call: TRBJ2-2; d_call: TRBD2; v_call: TRBV12-3/TRBV12-4; clone_size: .; cdr3_length: 17; cdr3_nt: TGTGCCAGCAGTTACCCCACTAGCGGGAGGCTGGCCGGGGAGCTGTTTTTT; cdr3_aa: CASSYPTSGRLAGELFF
j_call: TRBJ2-1; d_call: .; v_call: TRBV5-1; clone_size: many; cdr3_length: 15; cdr3_nt: TGCGCCAGCAGCGGAGGATCTAGCTCCTACAATGAGCAGTTCTTC; cdr3_aa: CASSGGSSSYNEQFF
j_call: TRBJ2-1; d_call: TRBD2; v_call: TRBV3-1; clone_size: .; cdr3_length: 14; cdr3_nt: TGTGCCAGCAGCCAAGCGGCGGGAGAGGGTTATCAGTTCTTC; cdr3_aa: CASSQAAGEGYQFF
j_call: TRBJ2-3; d_call: TRBD2; v_call: TRBV2; clone_size: .; cdr3_length: 12; cdr3_nt: TGTGCCAGCGGACTAGTACCAGATACGCAGTATTTT; cdr3_aa: CASGLVPDTQYF
j_call: TRBJ1-2; d_call: .; v_call: TRBV5-1; clone_size: many; cdr3_length: 15; cdr3_nt: TGCGCCAGCAGCTTGGCGGGGGGCGCTAACTATGGCTACACCTTC; cdr3_aa: CASSLAGGANYGYTF
j_call: TRBJ2-3; d_call: .; v_call: TRBV11-2; clone_size: few; cdr3_length: 15; cdr3_nt: TGTGCCAGCAGCTTGCCAAGGGGACCCTTAGATACGCAGTATTTT; cdr3_aa: CASSLPRGPLDTQYF
j_call: TRBJ2-1; d_call: .; v_call: TRBV29-1; clone_size: few; cdr3_length: 13; cdr3_nt: TGCAGCGTGGTGAAGGGCTCCTACAATGAGCAGTTCTTC; cdr3_aa: CSVVKGSYNEQFF
j_call: TRBJ1-1; d_call: TRBD1; v_call: TRBV6-2/TRBV6-3; clone_size: few; cdr3_length: 12; cdr3_nt: TGTGCCAGGACTACAGGGGACACTGAAGCTTTCTTT; cdr3_aa: CARTTGDTEAFF
j_call: TRBJ2-5; d_call: TRBD2; v_call: TRBV6-2/TRBV6-3; clone_size: few; cdr3_length: 20; cdr3_nt: TGTGCCAGCAGTTACCACGACTCGGTGACTAGCGGGGGGCATCGGGAGACCCAGTACTTC; cdr3_aa: CASSYHDSVTSGGHRETQYF
j_call: TRBJ2-7; d_call: .; v_call: TRBV5-6; clone_size: few; cdr3_length: 16; cdr3_nt: TGTGCCAGCAGCTTGAGGTACCCAGGGGCCGTATACGAGCAGTACTTC; cdr3_aa: CASSLRYPGAVYEQYF
j_call: TRBJ2-3; d_call: TRBD2; v_call: TRBV7-2; clone_size: .; cdr3_length: 16; cdr3_nt: TGTGCCAGCAGCTTAGTTCCTAGCGGGAGCCCAGATACGCAGTATTTT; cdr3_aa: CASSLVPSGSPDTQYF
j_call: TRBJ2-3; d_call: .; v_call: TRBV7-2; clone_size: .; cdr3_length: 17; cdr3_nt: TGTGCCAGCAGCTTGGATGCGGGGTTCAGGCGCACAGATACGCAGTATTTT; cdr3_aa: CASSLDAGFRRTDTQYF
j_call: TRBJ1-2; d_call: .; v_call: TRBV21-1; clone_size: many; cdr3_length: 14; cdr3_nt: TGTGCCAGCAGCAAAGCGGGACATAACTATGGCTACACCTTC; cdr3_aa: CASSKAGHNYGYTF
j_call: TRBJ2-7; d_call: TRBD2; v_call: TRBV5-1; clone_size: .; cdr3_length: 14; cdr3_nt: TGCGCCAGCAGAGTCGGACTAGCGGGACACGAGCAGTACTTC; cdr3_aa: CASRVGLAGHEQYF
j_call: TRBJ2-1; d_call: TRBD2; v_call: TRBV20-1; clone_size: .; cdr3_length: 15; cdr3_nt: TGCAGTGCTGTCCCTCTAGCGGGGGTGTCCAATGAGCAGTTCTTC; cdr3_aa: CSAVPLAGVSNEQFF
j_call: TRBJ2-5; d_call: TRBD1; v_call: TRBV2; clone_size: .; cdr3_length: 15; cdr3_nt: TGTGCCAGCACCCATGACAGGGGGTCAACGGGGGCCCAGTACTTC; cdr3_aa: CASTHDRGSTGAQYF
j_call: TRBJ2-7; d_call: .; v_call: TRBV20-1; clone_size: few; cdr3_length: 14; cdr3_nt: TGCAGTGCTAGTCGGGTCAGGGCCTCCTACGAGCAGTACTTC; cdr3_aa: CSASRVRASYEQYF
j_call: TRBJ2-1; d_call: TRBD2; v_call: TRBV15; clone_size: .; cdr3_length: 15; cdr3_nt: TGTGCCACCAGCAAGACTAGCGCGGGTAACAATGAGCAGTTCTTC; cdr3_aa: CATSKTSAGNNEQFF
j_call: TRBJ2-1; d_call: .; v_call: TRBV20-1; clone_size: .; cdr3_length: 15; cdr3_nt: TGCAGTGCTAGGGCACGGGGCATTCTCTACAATGAGCAGTTCTTC; cdr3_aa: CSARARGILYNEQFF
j_call: TRBJ2-5; d_call: .; v_call: TRBV20-1; clone_size: few; cdr3_length: 12; cdr3_nt: TGCAGTGCTAGAGATGTAGGGGGGGAGCAGTACTTC; cdr3_aa: CSARDVGGEQYF
j_call: TRBJ2-7; d_call: TRBD1; v_call: TRBV4-1; clone_size: few; cdr3_length: 15; cdr3_nt: TGCGCCAGCAGCCATCTCGGGACAGGGTATTACGAGCAGTACTTC; cdr3_aa: CASSHLGTGYYEQYF
j_call: TRBJ2-7; d_call: .; v_call: TRBV29-1; clone_size: few; cdr3_length: 15; cdr3_nt: TGCAGCGTTTTGTACCTGCGGGACAGTATCTACGAGCAGTACTTC; cdr3_aa: CSVLYLRDSIYEQYF
j_call: TRBJ2-7; d_call: .; v_call: TRBV5-1; clone_size: few; cdr3_length: 13; cdr3_nt: TGCGCCAGCAGCTTGGGGGGTAGCGTTGAGCAGTACTTC; cdr3_aa: CASSLGGSVEQYF